These T cell receptor beta chains were read from a single sample in a study of shared clonotypes between healthy human individuals. The assay was immunoSEQ multiplex PCR, and TCRdb's table has in-frame clones only and misses some. This sample has roughly 1.4 million clones, with approximately 98.5% found just once. The sample taken for sequencing was naive CD4+ T cells sorted from blood. These receptors were obtained from a young man in good health. CDR3s include the opening cysteine and the closing phenylalanine or tryptophan. The order of the fields is D gene, J gene, V gene, clone size, CDR3 protein, CDR3 DNA. The D gene is left open where the match is weak. Size is omitted from some rows. Given values are once, few, many or a class for expanded clones.

d_gene: TRBD2; j_gene: TRBJ2-1; v_gene: TRBV29-1; abundance: .; CDR3aa: CSVVGVWPAGDNGVRYNEQFF; CDR3nt: TGCAGCGTTGTGGGGGTATGGCCAGCGGGAGATAACGGCGTGCGATACAATGAGCAGTTCTTC
d_gene: .; j_gene: TRBJ2-3; v_gene: TRBV10-3; abundance: .; CDR3aa: CAIMAGPDLDTQYF; CDR3nt: TGTGCCATCATGGCGGGCCCCGACCTAGATACGCAGTATTTT
d_gene: .; j_gene: TRBJ2-1; v_gene: TRBV10-3; abundance: .; CDR3aa: CAIRAPNNEQFF; CDR3nt: TGTGCCATCAGGGCTCCTAACAATGAGCAGTTCTTC
d_gene: TRBD1; j_gene: TRBJ2-1; v_gene: TRBV7-8; abundance: .; CDR3aa: CASSTYGTGVGNEQFF; CDR3nt: TGTGCCAGCAGCACATACGGGACAGGGGTTGGGAATGAGCAGTTCTTC
d_gene: .; j_gene: TRBJ2-3; v_gene: TRBV5-1; abundance: once; CDR3aa: CASSLARYTDTQYF; CDR3nt: TGCGCCAGCAGCTTGGCTCGGTACACAGATACGCAGTATTTT
d_gene: .; j_gene: TRBJ2-7; v_gene: TRBV19; abundance: .; CDR3aa: CASSIIGRDSEQYF; CDR3nt: TGTGCCAGTAGTATAATAGGGCGGGATAGTGAGCAGTACTTC
d_gene: .; j_gene: TRBJ1-2; v_gene: TRBV21-1; abundance: .; CDR3aa: CASSKNYGYTF; CDR3nt: TGTGCCAGCAGCAAAAACTATGGCTACACCTTC
d_gene: .; j_gene: TRBJ2-4; v_gene: TRBV7-9; abundance: .; CDR3aa: CASSGLRGPSDIQYF; CDR3nt: TGTGCCAGCAGCGGGCTCAGAGGGCCATCGGACATTCAGTACTTC
d_gene: .; j_gene: TRBJ2-3; v_gene: TRBV18; abundance: .; CDR3aa: CASSPERAAGDTQYF; CDR3nt: TGTGCCAGCTCACCAGAGCGGGCCGCTGGAGATACGCAGTATTTT
d_gene: .; j_gene: TRBJ1-1; v_gene: TRBV6-5; abundance: .; CDR3aa: CASSQGREAFF; CDR3nt: TGTGCCAGCAGTCAAGGACGGGAAGCTTTCTTT
d_gene: TRBD1; j_gene: TRBJ1-5; v_gene: TRBV5-5; abundance: .; CDR3aa: CASSLVGGQGARQPQHF; CDR3nt: TGTGCCAGCAGCTTGGTTGGTGGACAGGGGGCCCGGCAGCCCCAGCATTTT
d_gene: .; j_gene: TRBJ2-1; v_gene: TRBV6-1; abundance: .; CDR3aa: CASSETARYYNEQFF; CDR3nt: TGTGCCAGCAGTGAGACAGCGAGGTACTACAATGAGCAGTTCTTC
d_gene: TRBD1; j_gene: TRBJ2-2; v_gene: TRBV11-2; abundance: .; CDR3aa: CASSSQGARRTGELFF; CDR3nt: TGTGCCAGCAGCTCACAGGGGGCGAGACGCACCGGGGAGCTGTTTTTT
d_gene: TRBD2; j_gene: TRBJ2-1; v_gene: TRBV18; abundance: once; CDR3aa: CASSPVGLAGNEQFF; CDR3nt: TGTGCCAGCTCTCCCGTTGGACTAGCGGGAAATGAGCAGTTCTTC
d_gene: .; j_gene: TRBJ1-1; v_gene: TRBV18; abundance: .; CDR3aa: CASSPGAAAEAFF; CDR3nt: TGTGCCAGCTCACCCGGCGCCGCGGCTGAAGCTTTCTTT
d_gene: TRBD2; j_gene: TRBJ2-1; v_gene: TRBV10-3; abundance: .; CDR3aa: CAISELASGVNYNEQFF; CDR3nt: TGTGCCATCAGTGAGTTGGCTAGCGGGGTTAACTACAATGAGCAGTTCTTC
d_gene: .; j_gene: TRBJ2-7; v_gene: TRBV5-1; abundance: .; CDR3aa: CASSRLESSYEQYF; CDR3nt: TGCGCCAGCAGCCGACTTGAGAGCTCCTACGAGCAGTACTTC
d_gene: TRBD1; j_gene: TRBJ1-3; v_gene: TRBV4-3; abundance: .; CDR3aa: CASSTGGASSNTIYF; CDR3nt: TGCGCCAGCAGCACAGGGGGCGCGTCTTCAAACACCATATATTTT
d_gene: TRBD2; j_gene: TRBJ2-3; v_gene: TRBV7-2; abundance: .; CDR3aa: CASSLRVAGVVGTDTQYF; CDR3nt: TGTGCCAGCAGCTTAAGGGTTGCGGGAGTCGTGGGCACAGATACGCAGTATTTT
d_gene: TRBD1; j_gene: TRBJ2-3; v_gene: TRBV27; abundance: .; CDR3aa: CASSWTGVLRTDTQYF; CDR3nt: TGTGCCAGCAGTTGGACAGGGGTATTGAGGACAGATACGCAGTATTTT
d_gene: TRBD1; j_gene: TRBJ2-5; v_gene: TRBV14; abundance: .; CDR3aa: CASSQGRQGNIGTQYF; CDR3nt: TGTGCCAGCAGCCAAGGAAGACAGGGGAATATTGGGACCCAGTACTTC
d_gene: .; j_gene: TRBJ1-5; v_gene: TRBV5-1; abundance: .; CDR3aa: CASSLGQGKPQHF; CDR3nt: TGCGCCAGCAGCTTGGGTCAGGGGAAGCCCCAGCATTTT
d_gene: .; j_gene: TRBJ2-1; v_gene: TRBV18; abundance: .; CDR3aa: CASSPPKQAIYNEQFF; CDR3nt: TGTGCCAGCTCACCACCAAAACAGGCCATCTACAATGAGCAGTTCTTC
d_gene: TRBD1; j_gene: TRBJ1-2; v_gene: TRBV5-1; abundance: .; CDR3aa: CASSSTGGDGYTF; CDR3nt: TGCGCCAGCAGCTCCACAGGGGGTGACGGCTACACCTTC
d_gene: TRBD2; j_gene: TRBJ2-1; v_gene: TRBV2; abundance: .; CDR3aa: CASGGALAGDNEQFF; CDR3nt: TGTGCCAGCGGAGGTGCTCTAGCGGGAGACAATGAGCAGTTCTTC
d_gene: TRBD1; j_gene: TRBJ2-2; v_gene: TRBV27; abundance: .; CDR3aa: CASTLLSRGRSGELFF; CDR3nt: TGTGCCAGCACTCTTTTGTCCAGGGGGCGAAGCGGGGAGCTGTTTTTT
d_gene: .; j_gene: TRBJ2-5; v_gene: TRBV30; abundance: .; CDR3aa: CAWREQETQYF; CDR3nt: TGTGCCTGGAGGGAGCAAGAGACCCAGTACTTC
d_gene: .; j_gene: TRBJ2-1; v_gene: TRBV6-5; abundance: once; CDR3aa: CASSTQMGSNEQFF; CDR3nt: TGTGCCAGCAGTACCCAAATGGGATCCAATGAGCAGTTCTTC
d_gene: TRBD2; j_gene: TRBJ2-3; v_gene: TRBV5-1; abundance: .; CDR3aa: CASSPGGAGGTDTQYF; CDR3nt: TGCGCCAGCAGCCCCGGGGGCGCGGGAGGTACAGATACGCAGTATTTT
d_gene: .; j_gene: TRBJ2-5; v_gene: TRBV11-3; abundance: .; CDR3aa: CASSLGGEEETQYF; CDR3nt: TGTGCCAGCAGCTTAGGGGGGGAGGAAGAGACCCAGTACTTC
d_gene: TRBD1; j_gene: TRBJ2-7; v_gene: TRBV25-1; abundance: once; CDR3aa: CASSVPGTGPYEQYF; CDR3nt: TGTGCCAGCAGTGTCCCCGGGACAGGGCCGTACGAGCAGTACTTC
d_gene: .; j_gene: TRBJ2-7; v_gene: TRBV11-2; abundance: .; CDR3aa: CASSLAQGLGEQYF; CDR3nt: TGTGCCAGCAGCTTAGCTCAGGGGTTGGGCGAGCAGTACTTC
d_gene: TRBD2; j_gene: TRBJ2-3; v_gene: TRBV9; abundance: .; CDR3aa: CASSATSALGSDTQYF; CDR3nt: TGTGCCAGCAGCGCAACTAGCGCCTTGGGGTCAGATACGCAGTATTTT
d_gene: .; j_gene: TRBJ2-2; v_gene: TRBV6-6; abundance: .; CDR3aa: CASSYSRDTGELFF; CDR3nt: TGTGCCAGCAGTTACTCGAGGGACACCGGGGAGCTGTTTTTT
d_gene: TRBD2; j_gene: TRBJ2-7; v_gene: TRBV6-1; abundance: .; CDR3aa: CASSSREGLEQYF; CDR3nt: TGTGCCAGCAGTTCCCGGGAGGGATTAGAGCAGTACTTC
d_gene: .; j_gene: TRBJ2-2; v_gene: TRBV5-4; abundance: .; CDR3aa: CASSSTGRGNTGELFF; CDR3nt: TGTGCCAGCAGCTCGACCGGTAGGGGTAACACCGGGGAGCTGTTTTTT
d_gene: TRBD1; j_gene: TRBJ2-1; v_gene: TRBV11-2; abundance: .; CDR3aa: CASSLRDRGSYEQFF; CDR3nt: TGTGCCAGCAGCTTGCGGGACAGGGGGTCCTATGAGCAGTTCTTC
d_gene: .; j_gene: TRBJ2-7; v_gene: TRBV9; abundance: once; CDR3aa: CASTYGVGVGGDEQYF; CDR3nt: TGTGCCAGCACCTATGGTGTCGGAGTAGGGGGTGACGAGCAGTACTTC
d_gene: .; j_gene: TRBJ2-5; v_gene: TRBV11-1; abundance: .; CDR3aa: CASTNLPGHRGETQYF; CDR3nt: TGTGCCAGCACCAACCTACCGGGACACCGTGGGGAGACCCAGTACTTC
d_gene: TRBD2; j_gene: TRBJ2-1; v_gene: TRBV18; abundance: once; CDR3aa: CASSPGLAGYNEQFF; CDR3nt: TGTGCCAGCTCACCCGGACTAGCTGGGTACAATGAGCAGTTCTTC
d_gene: .; j_gene: TRBJ2-2; v_gene: TRBV10-3; abundance: .; CDR3aa: CAISESYRAGELFF; CDR3nt: TGTGCCATCAGTGAGTCTTACAGGGCCGGGGAGCTGTTTTTT
d_gene: .; j_gene: TRBJ1-5; v_gene: TRBV11-2; abundance: .; CDR3aa: CASSLGGSSNQPQHF; CDR3nt: TGTGCCAGCAGCTTAGGGGGGTCGAGCAATCAGCCCCAGCATTTT
d_gene: TRBD2; j_gene: TRBJ2-7; v_gene: TRBV7-8; abundance: .; CDR3aa: CASSLGPGHPSGEEYF; CDR3nt: TGTGCCAGCAGCTTAGGCCCCGGGCACCCTAGCGGGGAGGAGTACTTC
d_gene: .; j_gene: TRBJ2-2; v_gene: TRBV6-1; abundance: once; CDR3aa: CASSESTGELFF; CDR3nt: TGTGCCAGCAGCGAAAGTACCGGGGAGCTGTTTTTT
d_gene: .; j_gene: TRBJ2-7; v_gene: TRBV27; abundance: .; CDR3aa: CASTNAGSSYEQYF; CDR3nt: TGTGCCAGCACAAACGCAGGGAGTTCCTACGAGCAGTACTTC
d_gene: .; j_gene: TRBJ2-5; v_gene: TRBV7-8; abundance: .; CDR3aa: CASSLAWSGRRETQYF; CDR3nt: TGTGCCAGCAGCTTAGCATGGTCAGGTCGTCGAGAGACCCAGTACTTC
d_gene: TRBD1; j_gene: TRBJ1-5; v_gene: TRBV27; abundance: .; CDR3aa: CASSLSRGTASVSQHF; CDR3nt: TGTGCCAGCAGTTTATCGAGAGGGACAGCAAGCGTGTCCCAGCATTTT
d_gene: TRBD1; j_gene: TRBJ1-1; v_gene: TRBV11-2; abundance: .; CDR3aa: CASSLDRGPSAFF; CDR3nt: TGTGCCAGCAGCCTGGACAGGGGCCCTTCGGCTTTCTTT
d_gene: .; j_gene: TRBJ2-7; v_gene: TRBV14; abundance: .; CDR3aa: CASSQGQSTSYEQYF; CDR3nt: TGTGCCAGCAGCCAAGGACAGTCAACATCCTACGAGCAGTACTTC
d_gene: TRBD1; j_gene: TRBJ1-1; v_gene: TRBV2; abundance: .; CDR3aa: CASSVDRGGIEGAFF; CDR3nt: TGTGCCAGCAGCGTGGACAGGGGGGGTATTGAGGGAGCTTTCTTT
d_gene: .; j_gene: TRBJ2-2; v_gene: TRBV7-9; abundance: .; CDR3aa: CASSLDARARELFF; CDR3nt: TGTGCCAGCAGCTTGGATGCCCGGGCCCGGGAGCTGTTTTTT
d_gene: .; j_gene: TRBJ2-1; v_gene: TRBV9; abundance: .; CDR3aa: CASSVGGWSSYNEQFF; CDR3nt: TGTGCCAGCAGCGTAGGAGGTTGGAGCTCCTACAATGAGCAGTTCTTC
d_gene: .; j_gene: TRBJ1-3; v_gene: TRBV7-2; abundance: .; CDR3aa: CASSPTISSGNTIYF; CDR3nt: TGTGCCAGCAGCCCCACGATCAGCTCTGGAAACACCATATATTTT
d_gene: .; j_gene: TRBJ2-7; v_gene: TRBV5-5; abundance: .; CDR3aa: CASSLDPFRQYF; CDR3nt: TGTGCCAGCAGCTTGGACCCCTTTAGGCAGTACTTC
d_gene: .; j_gene: TRBJ2-3; v_gene: TRBV11-3; abundance: .; CDR3aa: CASSSEDSGDTQYF; CDR3nt: TGTGCCAGCAGCTCGGAGGACTCCGGTGATACGCAGTATTTT
d_gene: TRBD1; j_gene: TRBJ1-1; v_gene: TRBV2; abundance: .; CDR3aa: CASSEVRGHGTEAFF; CDR3nt: TGTGCCAGCAGTGAAGTGAGGGGGCACGGCACTGAAGCTTTCTTT
d_gene: TRBD2; j_gene: TRBJ2-7; v_gene: TRBV28; abundance: .; CDR3aa: CASSEPWREDPSYEQYF; CDR3nt: TGTGCCAGCAGCGAACCGTGGCGGGAGGACCCATCCTACGAGCAGTACTTC